This T cell receptor (beta chain) comes out of a study of blood T cell repertoires in COVID-19. Whole-study context: Both acute and convalescent COVID-19 samples were obtained from the United States, Italy and Spain.

This clone turned up a few times. Germline V lookup: CDR1 LNHDA, CDR2 SQIVND (reference sequence). With 3 bases removed from V and 7 bases from J, the gap between germline ends came to 12 bases. This CDR3 is built from 14 residues. Original analysis: The authors estimated nucleated cell counts from reference gene primer amplification. Data came from immunoSEQ multiplex PCR; TCRdb stores just in-frame clones and leaves some out. V, J and clone size are those of that table, while D and trimming were read from the DNA. The repertoire includes 85,000 to 95,000 clones, about 84% of them detected once, and roughly 25% sits in the top ten.

The J gene is TRBJ2-2, the V gene TRBV19; a weak D match, TRBD2 (6 bases). The specimen sequenced was peripheral blood. This clonotype originated in a human donor in a cohort sampled during active COVID-19. The CDR3 spells CASSMGGLIGELFF. CDR3 DNA sequence: TGTGCCAGTAGTATGGGGGGACTTATCGGGGAGCTGTTTTTT.